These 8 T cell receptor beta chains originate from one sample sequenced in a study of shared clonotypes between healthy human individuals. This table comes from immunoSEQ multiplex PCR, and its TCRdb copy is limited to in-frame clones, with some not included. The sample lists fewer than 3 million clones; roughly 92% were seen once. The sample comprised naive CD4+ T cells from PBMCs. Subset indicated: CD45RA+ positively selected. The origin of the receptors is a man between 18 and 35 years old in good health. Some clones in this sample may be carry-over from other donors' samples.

The CDR3 nucleotides are TGTGCCAGCAGCCGATTGGTGGGGTCAGGAAACACCATATATTTT. Its translation is CASSRLVGSGNTIYF. This sequence joins TRBV7-6 and TRBJ1-3; D is ambiguous. Per germline, CDR1 SGHVS and CDR2 FNYEAQ. Trimming shortened V by 5 bases and J by 4 bases, and 15 bases separated the two germline ends. The CDR3 length is 15 residues.

CDR3 loop: CAWDRGPSGNTIYF. The DNA of the CDR3 is TGTGCCTGGGACAGGGGGCCTTCTGGAAACACCATATATTTT. This chain links TRBV30 with TRBJ1-3; TRBD1 matches at 10 bases. The V gene end was trimmed by 5 bases and the J gene end by 1 base; junction bases not matched to a gene: 2. Germline V CDR1 and CDR2: GTSNPN, SVGIG (reference sequence). CDR3 length equals 14 residues.

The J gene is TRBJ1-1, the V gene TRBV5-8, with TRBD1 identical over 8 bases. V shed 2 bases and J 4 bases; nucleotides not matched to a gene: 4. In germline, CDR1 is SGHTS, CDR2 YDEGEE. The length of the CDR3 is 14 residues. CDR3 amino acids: CASSLGQGGTEAFF. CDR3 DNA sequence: TGTGCCAGCAGCTTAGGACAGGGCGGCACTGAAGCTTTCTTT.

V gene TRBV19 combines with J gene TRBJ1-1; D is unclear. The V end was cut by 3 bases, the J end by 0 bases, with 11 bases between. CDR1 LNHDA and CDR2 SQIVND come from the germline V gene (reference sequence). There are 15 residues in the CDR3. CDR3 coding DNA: TGTGCCAGTAGTATTAATGGCCTCGTGAACACTGAAGCTTTCTTT. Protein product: CASSINGLVNTEAFF.

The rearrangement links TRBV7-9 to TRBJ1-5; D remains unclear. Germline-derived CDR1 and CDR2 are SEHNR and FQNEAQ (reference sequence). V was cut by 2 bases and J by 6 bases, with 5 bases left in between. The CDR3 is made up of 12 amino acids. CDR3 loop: CASSLFAQPQHF. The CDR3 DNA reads TGTGCCAGCAGCTTATTTGCTCAGCCCCAGCATTTT. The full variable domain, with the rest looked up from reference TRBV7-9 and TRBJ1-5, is DTGVSQNPRHKITKRGQNVTFRCDPISEHNRLYWYRQTLGQGPEFLTYFQNEAQLEKSRLLSDRFSAERPKGSFSTLEIQRTEQGDSAMYLCASSLFAQPQHFGDGTRLSIL.

The CDR3 loop reads CASSLPGPGYGYTF. CDR3 DNA sequence: TGTGCCAGCAGTTTGCCGGGGCCAGGCTATGGCTACACCTTC. This chain joins TRBV28 and TRBJ1-2, with D possibly being TRBD1 (5 bases). There are 14 residues in the CDR3. Germline V gene lookup returns CDR1 MDHEN and CDR2 SYDVKM. Trimming stripped 3 bases from V and 4 bases from J, with 12 bases between.

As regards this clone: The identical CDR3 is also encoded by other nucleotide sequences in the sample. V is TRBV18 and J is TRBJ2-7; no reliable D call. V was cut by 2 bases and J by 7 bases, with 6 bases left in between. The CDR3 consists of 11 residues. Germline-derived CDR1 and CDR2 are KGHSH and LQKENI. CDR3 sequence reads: CASSPGEEQYF. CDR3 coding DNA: TGTGCCAGCTCACCAGGGGAAGAGCAGTACTTC.

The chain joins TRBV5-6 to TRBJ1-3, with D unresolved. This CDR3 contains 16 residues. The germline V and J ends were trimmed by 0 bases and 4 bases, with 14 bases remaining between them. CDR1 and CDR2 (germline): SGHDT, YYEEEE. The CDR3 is CASSLGPGGFGNTIYF. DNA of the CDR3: TGTGCCAGCAGCTTGGGCCCCGGAGGGTTCGGAAACACCATATATTTT.